One sample yielded the 22 T cell receptor beta chains listed below, sequenced in a study of T cells in localized non-small cell lung cancer. Sequencing used immunoSEQ multiplex PCR; TCRdb keeps in-frame clones, though not all of them. The sample contains 70,000 to 80,000 clones, about 88% of which appear only once. Sequences were derived from peripheral blood, sampled before any cancer treatment. The source of these receptors is a woman aged 40-69 years with stage I squamous cell lung carcinoma.

Concerning this clone: In the same sample, other DNA sequences code for this CDR3. CDR3 protein: CASSPDKNQPQHF. In DNA form, the CDR3 reads TGTGCCAGCTCACCAGATAAAAATCAGCCCCAGCATTTT. This chain uses TRBV18 with TRBJ1-5; D unresolved. V was clipped by 2 bases and J by 4 bases, with 6 bases between them. The germline CDR1 and CDR2 sequences are KGHSH and LQKENI. CDR3 length: 13 amino acids.

V usage is TRBV5-1 and J usage is TRBJ2-3; D possibly corresponds to TRBD1 (6 bases). Germline V gives CDR1 SGHRS, CDR2 YFSETQ. Trimming cost V 2 bases and J 3 bases, with 13 bases left between them. The CDR3 loop spans 15 amino acids. The CDR3 loop is CASSLSRQGTDTQYF. CDR3 sequence (DNA): TGCGCCAGCAGCTTATCAAGGCAGGGGACAGATACGCAGTATTTT.

The genes are TRBV5-1 and TRBJ2-5; the D is unclear. The CDR3 is 14 residues long. Trimming pared 0 bases from V and 2 bases from J, leaving 8 bases between. CDR1 is SGHRS, CDR2 YFSETQ, per germline. The CDR3 loop reads CASSLGSSQETQYF. CDR3 DNA: TGCGCCAGCAGCTTGGGGTCTTCTCAAGAGACCCAGTACTTC.

This clone was recorded once. V gene TRBV30 combines with J gene TRBJ1-2, with TRBD1 matching 8 bases. Germline V CDR1 and CDR2: GTSNPN, SVGIG (reference sequence). The CDR3 is 15 residues long. V shed 7 bases, J shed 4 bases, and the junction held 14 bases outside the gene matches. CDR3 DNA sequence: TGTGCCTTCAGGACCGGACAGGGCCAAAGCTATGGCTACACCTTC. Its protein product is CAFRTGQGQSYGYTF.

The rearrangement uses TRBV10-2 and TRBJ2-7; 7 positions match TRBD1. Germline trimming cut 8 bases from V and 2 bases from J; bases unmatched to any gene: 3. The CDR3 length is 12 residues. The germline V gene has CDR1 WSHSY and CDR2 SAAADI. The CDR3 nucleotides read TGCGCCAGCTGGGACAGCCCCTACGAGCAGTACTTC. Translated, it gives CASWDSPYEQYF.

V gene TRBV5-1 combines with J gene TRBJ2-7; 11 bases fit TRBD1. Looked up from germline, CDR1 is SGHRS and CDR2 is YFSETQ. V lost 0 bases and J lost 3; bases outside the gene matches: 2. The CDR3 runs 15 residues. CDR3 DNA: TGCGCCAGCAGCTTGGGTGGGACAGGGGGCTACGAGCAGTACTTC. Protein sequence: CASSLGGTGGYEQYF. Complete variable domain (other parts from reference TRBV5-1 and TRBJ2-7): KAGVTQTPRYLIKTRGQQVTLSCSPISGHRSVSWYQQTPGQGLQFLFEYFSETQRNKGNFPGRFSGRQFSNSRSEMNVSTLELGDSALYLCASSLGGTGGYEQYFGPGTRLTVT.

This clone has just one count. The rearrangement joins TRBV18 to TRBJ1-2, with 8 bases lining up with TRBD1. CDR1 is KGHSH and CDR2 is LQKENI in the germline V gene. There are 19 residues in the CDR3. Losses at the gene ends were 0 bases for V and 3 bases for J; bases not matched to a gene: 15. DNA of the CDR3: TGTGCCAGCTCACCACCATTAAGGACAGGGAAGAGCGTGGACTATGGCTACACCTTC. It translates to CASSPPLRTGKSVDYGYTF.

This clone came up once. The rearrangement links TRBV6-4 to TRBJ2-1; D possibly corresponds to TRBD1 (6 bases). V lost 2 bases, J lost 7 bases, and 12 bases lay in between. In germline, CDR1 is MRHNA, CDR2 SNTAGT. The CDR3 has 14 amino acids. CDR3 region: CASSDGTGFNEQFF. In nucleotides, the CDR3 is TGTGCCAGCAGTGACGGTACAGGGTTTAATGAGCAGTTCTTC.

V is TRBV13 and J is TRBJ2-5; 7 nucleotides agree with TRBD1. J was trimmed by 4 bases and V by 5 bases; bases with no gene match: 7. Germline loops: CDR1 PRHDT, CDR2 FYEKMQ (reference sequence). The CDR3 consists of 14 residues. The chain's CDR3 is CASSPDRVRETQYF. CDR3 bases: TGTGCCAGCAGCCCAGACAGGGTACGAGAGACCCAGTACTTC. The whole variable domain, remainder taken from reference TRBV13 and TRBJ2-5, is AAGVIQSPRHLIKEKRETATLKCYPIPRHDTVYWYQQGPGQDPQFLISFYEKMQSDKGSIPDRFSAQQFSDYHSELNMSSLELGDSALYFCASSPDRVRETQYFGPGTRLLVL.

This chain uses TRBV25-1 with TRBJ1-2; 8 bases agree with TRBD1. Germline V gene data show CDR1 as MGHDK and CDR2 as SYGVNS. This CDR3 is built from 15 residues. V lost 4 bases, J lost 6 bases, and 10 bases stayed unmatched. The CDR3 region has the DNA TGTGCCAGCAGTGCCTCTTACAGGGGGGTAGATGGCTACACCTTC. It yields the protein CASSASYRGVDGYTF.

In its sample, this clone was seen once. The rearrangement uses TRBV5-1 and TRBJ1-3, with D possibly being TRBD1 (5 bases). Between the trimmed V and J ends, which lost 4 bases and 4 bases, there was a span of 15 bases. Germline values: CDR1 SGHRS, CDR2 YFSETQ. This CDR3 is 15 amino acids long. For the CDR3, the DNA is TGCGCCAGCAGCCCGGACGCGGGGGTCGGAAACACCATATATTTT. This translates into CASSPDAGVGNTIYF.

This chain links TRBV30 with TRBJ1-5; TRBD1 agrees at 7 bases. Trimming cost V 0 bases and J 6 bases; bases outside gene matches: 5. Germline CDR1 and CDR2: GTSNPN and SVGIG (reference sequence). This CDR3 comprises 14 residues. The CDR3 DNA reads TGTGCCTGGAGTGTAAAAGGGGGCGGTCAGCCCCAGCATTTT. It yields the protein CAWSVKGGGQPQHF. Using reference TRBV30 and TRBJ1-5 for the parts outside the CDR3, the full variable domain is SQTIHQWPATLVQPVGSPLSLECTVEGTSNPNLYWYRQAAGRGLQLLFYSVGIGQISSEVPQNLSASRPQDRQFILSSKKLLLSDSGFYLCAWSVKGGGQPQHFGDGTRLSIL.

The chain uses TRBV11-2 and TRBJ2-5, with a tentative D call TRBD1 (5 bases). There are 15 residues in the CDR3. The germline V gene encodes CDR1 SGHAT and CDR2 FQNNGV. Trimming shortened V by 4 bases and J by 5 bases, and 17 bases separated the two germline ends. CDR3 in amino acids: CASSYAQGGSETQYF. The CDR3 DNA reads TGTGCCAGCAGCTACGCTCAGGGCGGTTCGGAGACCCAGTACTTC.

V and J are TRBV20-1 and TRBJ2-5; 7 positions agree with TRBD2. Looked up from germline, CDR1 is DFQATT and CDR2 is SNEGSKA (reference sequence). The CDR3 has 11 residues. CDR3 nucleotide sequence: TGCAGGGGGGGGGACCAAGAGACCCAGTACTTC. This translates into CRGGDQETQYF.

The V call is TRBV6-4, the J call TRBJ2-6; D might be TRBD1 (6 bases). Deletions cut 6 bases from V and 1 base from J, with 13 bases between. CDR1 and CDR2 (germline): MRHNA, SNTAGT. This CDR3 is built from 16 residues. CDR3 bases: TGTGCCAGCAGACCACAGGGCCGGTCTGGGGCCAACGTCCTGACTTTC. Protein: CASRPQGRSGANVLTF.

The chain links TRBV4-1 to TRBJ2-1; no clear D. Germline CDR1 is MGHRA and CDR2 is YSYEKL. CDR3 length equals 16 residues. Between the trimmed V and J ends, which lost 2 bases and 1 base, there was a span of 12 bases. The CDR3 loop is CASSQTRTLSYNEQFF. As DNA, the CDR3 is TGCGCCAGCAGCCAAACTCGGACCTTGTCCTACAATGAGCAGTTCTTC.

This chain joins TRBV10-3 and TRBJ1-2; D possibly corresponds to TRBD1 (6 bases). This CDR3 contains 12 residues. Germline CDR1 ENHRY, CDR2 SYGVKD. Trimming pared 10 bases from V and 6 bases from J, leaving 15 bases between. The CDR3 coding sequence is TGTGCCACCCAGGGTGGGGGCAATGGCTACACCTTC. Protein: CATQGGGNGYTF.

The chain has TRBV11-1 and TRBJ2-3, with D unclear. Germline V gene sequence: CDR1 SGHAT, CDR2 FQDESV (reference sequence). The V and J ends lost 1 base and 2 bases respectively, with 7 bases between them. The CDR3 is 14 residues long. This CDR3 reads CASSLGGTTDTQYF. In DNA, the CDR3 is TGTGCCAGCAGCTTAGGGGGAACCACAGATACGCAGTATTTT.

The chain links TRBV7-2 to TRBJ2-1; 11 bases align to TRBD2. This CDR3 comprises 17 residues. J was trimmed by 10 bases and V by 2 bases; bases with no gene match: 13. The germline V gene encodes CDR1 SGHTA and CDR2 FQGNSA. The CDR3 coding sequence is TGTGCCAGCAGCTTAAGTTTTAGCGGGGGGGCCTTGAAGGAGCAGTTCTTC. Its protein product is CASSLSFSGGALKEQFF.

This chain uses TRBV6-5 with TRBJ2-1; D is unresolved. The CDR3 extends over 11 amino acids. V gave up 5 bases and J gave up 8 bases, with 7 bases separating them. Germline V gene data show CDR1 as MNHEY and CDR2 as SVGAGI. CDR3 sequence (DNA): TGTGCCAGCAGTCGAGTGGATGAGCAGTTCTTC. It translates to CASSRVDEQFF.

The chain carries TRBV5-4 and TRBJ1-4; no firm D call. The V and J ends lost 0 bases and 5 bases respectively, with 8 bases between them. This CDR3 contains 14 residues. CDR1 and CDR2 (germline): SGHNT, YYREEE (reference sequence). This chain's CDR3 is CASSLGRGNEKLFF. The CDR3 region has the DNA TGTGCCAGCAGCTTGGGTCGGGGAAATGAAAAACTGTTTTTT.

As regards this clone: Other DNA sequences of this sample code for an identical CDR3. The chain joins TRBV15 to TRBJ1-2, with 9 bases fitting TRBD1. After removal of 3 bases from V and 5 bases from J, the junction contained 1 base not matched to a gene. CDR3 length: 13 residues. CDR1 and CDR2 (germline): LNHNV, YYDKDF (reference sequence). CDR3 residues: CATSSGQGYGYTF. The CDR3 DNA follows: TGTGCCACCAGCAGTGGACAGGGGTATGGCTACACCTTC.